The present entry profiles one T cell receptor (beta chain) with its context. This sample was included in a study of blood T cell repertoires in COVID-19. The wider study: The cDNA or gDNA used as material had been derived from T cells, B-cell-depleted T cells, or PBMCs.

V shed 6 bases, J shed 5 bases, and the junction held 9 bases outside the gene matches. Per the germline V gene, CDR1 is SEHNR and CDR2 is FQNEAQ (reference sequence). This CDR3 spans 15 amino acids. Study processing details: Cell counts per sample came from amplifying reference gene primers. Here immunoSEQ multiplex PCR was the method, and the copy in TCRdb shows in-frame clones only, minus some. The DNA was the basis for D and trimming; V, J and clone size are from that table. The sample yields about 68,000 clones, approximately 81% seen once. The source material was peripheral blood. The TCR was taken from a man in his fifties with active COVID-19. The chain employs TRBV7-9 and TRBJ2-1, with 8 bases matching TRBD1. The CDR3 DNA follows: TGTGCCAGCAGGTCACCAGGGGGCCCCGACAATGAGCAGTTCTTC. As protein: CASRSPGGPDNEQFF.